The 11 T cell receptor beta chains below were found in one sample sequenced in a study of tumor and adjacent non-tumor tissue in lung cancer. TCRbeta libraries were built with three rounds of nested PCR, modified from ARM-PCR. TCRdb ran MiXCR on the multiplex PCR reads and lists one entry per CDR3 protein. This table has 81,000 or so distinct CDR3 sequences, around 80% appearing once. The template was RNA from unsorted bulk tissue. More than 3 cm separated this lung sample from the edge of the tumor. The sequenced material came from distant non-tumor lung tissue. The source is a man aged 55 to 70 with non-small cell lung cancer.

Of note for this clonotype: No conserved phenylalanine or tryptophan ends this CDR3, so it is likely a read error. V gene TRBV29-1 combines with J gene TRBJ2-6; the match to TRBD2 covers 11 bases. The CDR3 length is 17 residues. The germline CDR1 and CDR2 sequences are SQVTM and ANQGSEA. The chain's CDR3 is CSASSGTSGSGANLLTS. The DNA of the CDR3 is TGCAGCGCCTCTTCCGGGACTAGCGGCTCTGGGGCCAACCTCCTGACTTCC.

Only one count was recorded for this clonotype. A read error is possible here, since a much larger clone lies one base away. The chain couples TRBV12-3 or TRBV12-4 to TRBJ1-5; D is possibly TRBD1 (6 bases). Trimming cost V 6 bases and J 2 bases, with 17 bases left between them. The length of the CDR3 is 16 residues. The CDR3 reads CASSWGGGVGNQPQHF. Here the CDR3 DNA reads TGTGCCAGCAGCTGGGGGGGGGGCGTTGGCAATCAGCCCCAGCATTTT.

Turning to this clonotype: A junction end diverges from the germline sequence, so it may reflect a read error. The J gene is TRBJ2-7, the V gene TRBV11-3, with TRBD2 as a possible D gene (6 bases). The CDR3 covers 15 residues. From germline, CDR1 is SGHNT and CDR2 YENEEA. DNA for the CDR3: TGTGCCAGCAGTTATCGGACTGGACTAACCTACGAGCAATTCTTC. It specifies CASSYRTGLTYEQFF.

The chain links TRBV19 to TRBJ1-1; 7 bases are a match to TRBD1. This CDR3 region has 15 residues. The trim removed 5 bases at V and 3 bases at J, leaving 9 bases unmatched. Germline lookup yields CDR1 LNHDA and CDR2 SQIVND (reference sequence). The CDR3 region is CASSLTGVGDTEAFF. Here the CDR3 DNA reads TGTGCCAGTAGTTTAACAGGGGTGGGGGACACTGAAGCTTTCTTT.

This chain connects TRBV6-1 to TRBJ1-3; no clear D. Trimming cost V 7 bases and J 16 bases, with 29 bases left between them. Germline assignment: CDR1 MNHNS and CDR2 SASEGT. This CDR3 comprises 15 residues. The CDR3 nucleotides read TGTGCCAGCACATTACAGAGTTTCTCTGGAAACATCATGTATTTT. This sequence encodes CASTLQSFSGNIMYF.

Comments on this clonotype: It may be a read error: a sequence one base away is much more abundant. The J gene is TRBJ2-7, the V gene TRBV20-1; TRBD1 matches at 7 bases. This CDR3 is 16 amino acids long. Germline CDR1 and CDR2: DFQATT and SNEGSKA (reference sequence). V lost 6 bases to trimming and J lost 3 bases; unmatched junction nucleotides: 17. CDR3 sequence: CSAEFSHRGGGYEQYF. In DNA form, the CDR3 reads TGCAGTGCCGAATTTTCCCACAGGGGTGGGGGCTACGAGCAGTACTTC.

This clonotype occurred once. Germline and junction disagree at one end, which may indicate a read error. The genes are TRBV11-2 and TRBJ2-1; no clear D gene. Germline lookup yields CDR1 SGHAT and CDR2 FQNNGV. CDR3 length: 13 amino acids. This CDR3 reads CVSSLECYNEQFF. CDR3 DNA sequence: TGTGTCAGTAGCTTAGAATGTTACAATGAGCAGTTTTTC.

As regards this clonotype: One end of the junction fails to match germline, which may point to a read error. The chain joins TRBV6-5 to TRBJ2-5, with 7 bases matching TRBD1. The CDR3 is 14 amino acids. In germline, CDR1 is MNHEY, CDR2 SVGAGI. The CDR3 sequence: CASRRDSVQETRYF. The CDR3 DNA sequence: TGTGCCAGCAGGAGGGACAGCGTCCAAGAGACCCGGTACTTC.

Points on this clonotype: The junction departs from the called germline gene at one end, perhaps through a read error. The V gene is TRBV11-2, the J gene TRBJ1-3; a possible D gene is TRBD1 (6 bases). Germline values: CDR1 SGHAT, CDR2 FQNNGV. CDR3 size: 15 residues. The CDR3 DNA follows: TGTGACAGCAGATTAGGGGGTGGCCCCGGAAACACCATATATTTT. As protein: CDSRLGGGPGNTIYF.

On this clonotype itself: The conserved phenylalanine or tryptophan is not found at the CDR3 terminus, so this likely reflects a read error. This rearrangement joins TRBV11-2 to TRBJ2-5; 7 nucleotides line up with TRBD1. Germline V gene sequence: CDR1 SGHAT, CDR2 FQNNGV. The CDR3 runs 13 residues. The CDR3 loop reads CVSNSTGEETQYY. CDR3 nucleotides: TGTGTCAGCAACTCTACAGGGGAAGAGACTCAGTACTAC.

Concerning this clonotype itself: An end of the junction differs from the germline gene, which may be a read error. CDR3 protein: CSARDSAGLPTGVLFF. In DNA, the CDR3 is TGCAGTGCTAGAGATTCAGCGGGGCTACCAACCGGGGTGCTGTTTTTT. The V and J genes are TRBV20-1 and TRBJ2-2, with TRBD2 identical over 7 bases. The CDR3 contains 16 residues. CDR1 and CDR2 (germline): DFQATT, SNEGSKA (reference sequence).